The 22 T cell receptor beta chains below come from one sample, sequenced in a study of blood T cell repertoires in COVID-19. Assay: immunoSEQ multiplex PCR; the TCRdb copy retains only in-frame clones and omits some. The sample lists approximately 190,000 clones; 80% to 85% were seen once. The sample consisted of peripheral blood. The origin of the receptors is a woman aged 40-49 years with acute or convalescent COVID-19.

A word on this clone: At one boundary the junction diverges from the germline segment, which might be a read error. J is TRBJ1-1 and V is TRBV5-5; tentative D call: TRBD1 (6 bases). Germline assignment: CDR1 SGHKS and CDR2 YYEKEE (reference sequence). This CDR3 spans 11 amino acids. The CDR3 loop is CASSRDTEAFF. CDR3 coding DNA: TGTGCCAGCAGCCGGGACACGGAAGCTTTCTTT. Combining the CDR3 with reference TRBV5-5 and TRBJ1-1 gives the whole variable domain DAGVTQSPTHLIKTRGQQVTLRCSPISGHKSVSWYQQVLGQGPQFIFQYYEKEERGRGNFPDRFSARQFPNYSSELNVNALLLGDSALYLCASSRDTEAFFGQGTRLTVV.

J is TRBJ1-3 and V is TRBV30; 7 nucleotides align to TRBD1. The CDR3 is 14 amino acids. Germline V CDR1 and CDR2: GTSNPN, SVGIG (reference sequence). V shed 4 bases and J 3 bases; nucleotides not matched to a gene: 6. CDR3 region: CAWNRRDSGNTIYF. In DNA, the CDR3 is TGTGCCTGGAACCGCCGGGACAGTGGAAACACCATATATTTT.

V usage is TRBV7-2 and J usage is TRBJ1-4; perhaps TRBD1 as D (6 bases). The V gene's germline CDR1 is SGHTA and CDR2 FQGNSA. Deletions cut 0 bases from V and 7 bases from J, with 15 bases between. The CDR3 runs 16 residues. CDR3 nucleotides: TGTGCCAGCAGCTTAGCAACAGGGACGATCGGTGAAAAACTGTTTTTT. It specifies CASSLATGTIGEKLFF.

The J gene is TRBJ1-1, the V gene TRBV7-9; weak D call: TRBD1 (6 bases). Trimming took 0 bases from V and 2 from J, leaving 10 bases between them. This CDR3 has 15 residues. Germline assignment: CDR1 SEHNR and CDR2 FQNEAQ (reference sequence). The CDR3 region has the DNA TGTGCCAGCAGCTTAGCCCAGGGGCTTAACACTGAAGCTTTCTTT. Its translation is CASSLAQGLNTEAFF.

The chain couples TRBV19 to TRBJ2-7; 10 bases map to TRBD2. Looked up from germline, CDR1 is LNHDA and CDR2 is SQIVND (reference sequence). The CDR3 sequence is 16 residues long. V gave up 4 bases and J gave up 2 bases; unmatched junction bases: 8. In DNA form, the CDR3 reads TGTGCCAGTAGTAAGGATGGACTAGCGGTGACCTACGAGCAGTACTTC. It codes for CASSKDGLAVTYEQYF.

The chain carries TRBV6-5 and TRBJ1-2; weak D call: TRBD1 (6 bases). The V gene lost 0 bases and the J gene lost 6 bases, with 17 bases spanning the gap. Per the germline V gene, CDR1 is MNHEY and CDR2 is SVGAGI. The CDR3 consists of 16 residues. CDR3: CASSYSGGGGLDGYTF. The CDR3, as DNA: TGTGCCAGCAGTTACTCGGGAGGGGGAGGCTTGGATGGCTACACCTTC.

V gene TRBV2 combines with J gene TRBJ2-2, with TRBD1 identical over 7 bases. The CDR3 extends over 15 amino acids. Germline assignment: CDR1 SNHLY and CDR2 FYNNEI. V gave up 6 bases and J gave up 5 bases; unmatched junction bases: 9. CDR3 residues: CASRPGTVYTGELFF. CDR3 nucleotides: TGTGCCAGCAGGCCCGGGACAGTATATACCGGGGAGCTGTTTTTT.

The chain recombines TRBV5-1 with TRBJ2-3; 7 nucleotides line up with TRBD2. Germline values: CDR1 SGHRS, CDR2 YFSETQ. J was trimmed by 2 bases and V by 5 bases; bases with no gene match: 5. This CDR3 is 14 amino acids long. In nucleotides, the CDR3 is TGCGCCAGCAGGGGAGGGACGAACACAGATACGCAGTATTTT. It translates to CASRGGTNTDTQYF.

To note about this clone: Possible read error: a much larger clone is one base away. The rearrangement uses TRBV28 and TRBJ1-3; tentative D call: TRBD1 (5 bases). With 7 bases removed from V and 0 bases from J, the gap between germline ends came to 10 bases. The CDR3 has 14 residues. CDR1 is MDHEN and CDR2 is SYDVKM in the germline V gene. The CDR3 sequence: CASTSTDSGNTIYF. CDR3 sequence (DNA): TGTGCCAGCACCTCGACAGACTCTGGAAACACCATATATTTT.

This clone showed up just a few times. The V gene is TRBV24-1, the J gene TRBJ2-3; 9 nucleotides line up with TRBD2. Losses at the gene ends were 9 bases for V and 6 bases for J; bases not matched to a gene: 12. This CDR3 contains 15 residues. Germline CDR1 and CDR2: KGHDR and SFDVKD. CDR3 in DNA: TGTGCCACCTCTGTTGGCGGGAGGGCCGCTGATACGCAGTATTTT. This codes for CATSVGGRAADTQYF.

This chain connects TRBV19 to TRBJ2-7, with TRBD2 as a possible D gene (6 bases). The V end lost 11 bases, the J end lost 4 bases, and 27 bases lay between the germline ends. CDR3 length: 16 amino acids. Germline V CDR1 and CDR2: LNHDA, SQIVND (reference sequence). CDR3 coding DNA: TGTGCCGTCCGGGGAACAGGCCGTGGGGGGTTTTACGAGCAGTACTTC. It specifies CAVRGTGRGGFYEQYF. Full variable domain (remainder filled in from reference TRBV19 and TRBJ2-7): DGGITQSPKYLFRKEGQNVTLSCEQNLNHDAMYWYRQDPGQGLRLIYYSQIVNDFQKGDIAEGYSVSREKKESFPLTVTSAQKNPTAFYLCAVRGTGRGGFYEQYFGPGTRLTVT.

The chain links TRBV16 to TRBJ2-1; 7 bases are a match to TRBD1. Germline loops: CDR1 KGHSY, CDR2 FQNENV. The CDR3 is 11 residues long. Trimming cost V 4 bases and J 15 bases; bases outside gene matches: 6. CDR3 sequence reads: CASSPTGALFF. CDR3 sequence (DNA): TGTGCCAGCAGCCCTACAGGGGCTCTGTTCTTC.

CDR3 sequence: CAWRGGQGVGEQYF. DNA of the CDR3: TGTGCCTGGCGGGGGGGACAGGGGGTTGGCGAGCAGTACTTC. The J gene is TRBJ2-7, the V gene TRBV30; 11 bases align to TRBD1. The CDR3 totals 14 residues. The germline gives CDR1 GTSNPN, CDR2 SVGIG (reference sequence). The ends lost 5 bases at V and 6 bases at J; junction bases unmatched: 9.

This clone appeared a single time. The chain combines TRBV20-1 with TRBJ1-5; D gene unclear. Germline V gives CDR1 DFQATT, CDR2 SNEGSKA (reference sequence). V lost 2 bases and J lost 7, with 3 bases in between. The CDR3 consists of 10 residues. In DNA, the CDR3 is TGCAGTGCTAGACTGCAGCCCCAGCATTTT. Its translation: CSARLQPQHF.

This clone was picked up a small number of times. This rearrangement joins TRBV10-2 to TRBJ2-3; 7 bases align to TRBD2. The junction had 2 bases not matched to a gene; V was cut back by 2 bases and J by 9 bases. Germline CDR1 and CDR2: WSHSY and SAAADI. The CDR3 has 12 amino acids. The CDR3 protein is CASSEMGGTQYF. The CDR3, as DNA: TGCGCCAGCAGTGAGATGGGGGGGACGCAGTATTTT.

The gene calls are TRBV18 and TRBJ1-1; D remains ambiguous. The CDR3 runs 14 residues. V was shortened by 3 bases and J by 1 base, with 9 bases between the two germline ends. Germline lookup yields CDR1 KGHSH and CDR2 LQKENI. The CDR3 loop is CASSPYQKNTEAFF. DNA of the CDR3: TGTGCCAGCTCACCGTACCAGAAGAACACTGAAGCTTTCTTT.

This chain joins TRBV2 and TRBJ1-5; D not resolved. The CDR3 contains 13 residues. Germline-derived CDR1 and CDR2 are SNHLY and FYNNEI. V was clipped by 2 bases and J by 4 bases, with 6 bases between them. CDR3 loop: CASSENRNQPQHF. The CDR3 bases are TGTGCCAGCAGTGAAAACAGAAATCAGCCCCAGCATTTT.

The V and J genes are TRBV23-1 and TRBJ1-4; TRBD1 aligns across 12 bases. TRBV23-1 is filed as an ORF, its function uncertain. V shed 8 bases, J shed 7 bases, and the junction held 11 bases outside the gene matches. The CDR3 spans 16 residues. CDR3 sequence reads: CASPRDRGLMREKLFF. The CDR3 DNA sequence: TGCGCCAGCCCCCGGGACAGGGGGCTTATGCGTGAAAAACTGTTTTTT.

The CDR3 spells CASKVQSRTSAVNEQFF. CDR3 bases: TGCGCCAGCAAGGTCCAGTCTCGGACTAGCGCAGTCAATGAGCAGTTCTTC. V and J are TRBV5-1 and TRBJ2-1, with TRBD2 identical over 9 bases. Germline CDR1 SGHRS, CDR2 YFSETQ. The CDR3 length is 17 residues. V shed 6 bases and J 6 bases; nucleotides not matched to a gene: 16.

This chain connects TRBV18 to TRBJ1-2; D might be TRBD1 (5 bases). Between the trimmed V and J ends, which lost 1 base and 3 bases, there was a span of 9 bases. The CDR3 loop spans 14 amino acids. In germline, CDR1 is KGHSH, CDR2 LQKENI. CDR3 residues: CASSPQQDDYGYTF. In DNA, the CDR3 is TGTGCCAGCTCACCACAACAGGATGACTATGGCTACACCTTC.

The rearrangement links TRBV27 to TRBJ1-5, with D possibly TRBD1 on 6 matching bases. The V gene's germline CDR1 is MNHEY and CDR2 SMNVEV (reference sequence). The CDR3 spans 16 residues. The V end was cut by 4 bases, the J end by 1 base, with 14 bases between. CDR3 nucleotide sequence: TGTGCCAGCAGTTCTCGAACAGGGACCAGCAATCAGCCCCAGCATTTT. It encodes CASSSRTGTSNQPQHF.

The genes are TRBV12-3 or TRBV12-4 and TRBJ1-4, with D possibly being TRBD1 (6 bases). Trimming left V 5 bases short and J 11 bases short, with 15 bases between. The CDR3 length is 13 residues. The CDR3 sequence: CASSLTDSAKLFF. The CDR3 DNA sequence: TGTGCCAGCAGTCTCACGGACAGTGCTAAACTGTTTTTT.